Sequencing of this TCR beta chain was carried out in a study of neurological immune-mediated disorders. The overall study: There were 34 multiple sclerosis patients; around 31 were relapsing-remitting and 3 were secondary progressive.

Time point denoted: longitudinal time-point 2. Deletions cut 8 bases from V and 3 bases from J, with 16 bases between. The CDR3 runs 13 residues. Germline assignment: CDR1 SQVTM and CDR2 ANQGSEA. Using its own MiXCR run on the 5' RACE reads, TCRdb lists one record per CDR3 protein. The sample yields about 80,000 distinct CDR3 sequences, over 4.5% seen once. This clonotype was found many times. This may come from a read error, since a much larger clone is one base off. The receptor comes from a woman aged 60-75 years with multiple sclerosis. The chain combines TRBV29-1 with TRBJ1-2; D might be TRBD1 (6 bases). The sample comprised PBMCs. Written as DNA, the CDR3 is TGCAGCACCTCACCACAGGGCGACTATGGCTACACCTTC. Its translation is CSTSPQGDYGYTF.